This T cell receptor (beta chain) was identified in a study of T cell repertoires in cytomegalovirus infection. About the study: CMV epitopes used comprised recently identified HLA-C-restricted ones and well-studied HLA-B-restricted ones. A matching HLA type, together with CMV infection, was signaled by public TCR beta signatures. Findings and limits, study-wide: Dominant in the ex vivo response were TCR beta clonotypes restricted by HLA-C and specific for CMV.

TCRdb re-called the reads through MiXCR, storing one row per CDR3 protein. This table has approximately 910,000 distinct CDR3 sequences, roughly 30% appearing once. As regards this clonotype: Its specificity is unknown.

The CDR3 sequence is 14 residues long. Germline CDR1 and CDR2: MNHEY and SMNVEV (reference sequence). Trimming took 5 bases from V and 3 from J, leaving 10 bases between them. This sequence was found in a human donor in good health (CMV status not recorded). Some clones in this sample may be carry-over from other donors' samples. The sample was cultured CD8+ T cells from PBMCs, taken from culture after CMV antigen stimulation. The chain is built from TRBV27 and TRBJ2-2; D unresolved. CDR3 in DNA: TGTGCCAGCAGTCTCGACCGATACACCGGGGAGCTGTTTTTT. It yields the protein CASSLDRYTGELFF.